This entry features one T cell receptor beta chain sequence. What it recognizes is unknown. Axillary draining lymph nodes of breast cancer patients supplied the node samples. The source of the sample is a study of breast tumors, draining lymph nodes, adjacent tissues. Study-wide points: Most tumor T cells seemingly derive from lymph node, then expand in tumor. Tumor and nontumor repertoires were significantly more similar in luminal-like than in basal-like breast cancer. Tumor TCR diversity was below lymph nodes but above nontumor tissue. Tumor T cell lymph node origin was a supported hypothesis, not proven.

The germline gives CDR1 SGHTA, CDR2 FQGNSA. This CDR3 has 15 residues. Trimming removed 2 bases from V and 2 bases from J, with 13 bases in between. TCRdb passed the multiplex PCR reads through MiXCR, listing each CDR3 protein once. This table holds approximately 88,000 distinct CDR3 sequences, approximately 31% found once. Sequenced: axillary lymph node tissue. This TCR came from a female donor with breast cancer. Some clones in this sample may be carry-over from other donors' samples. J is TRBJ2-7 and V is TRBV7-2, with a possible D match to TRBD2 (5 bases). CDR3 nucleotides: TGTGCCAGCAGCTTATCCCCGGGAACCACCTACGAGCAGTACTTC. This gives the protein CASSLSPGTTYEQYF. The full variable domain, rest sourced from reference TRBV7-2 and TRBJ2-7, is GAGVSQSPSNKVTEKGKDVELRCDPISGHTALYWYRQSLGQGLEFLIYFQGNSAPDKSGLPSDRFSAERTGGSVSTLTIQRTQQEDSAVYLCASSLSPGTTYEQYFGPGTRLTVT.